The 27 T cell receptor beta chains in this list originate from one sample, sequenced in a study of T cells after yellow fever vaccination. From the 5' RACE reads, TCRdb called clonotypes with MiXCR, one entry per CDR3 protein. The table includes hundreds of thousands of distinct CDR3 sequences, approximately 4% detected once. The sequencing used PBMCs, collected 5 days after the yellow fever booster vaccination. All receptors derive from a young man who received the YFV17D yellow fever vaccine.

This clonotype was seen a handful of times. The CDR3 DNA reads as TGTGCCACCAGCAGAGATTTGCAGGGGAGCTCTGGAAACACCATATATTTT. This translates into CATSRDLQGSSGNTIYF. J is TRBJ1-3 and V is TRBV15; TRBD1 is a possible D gene (6 bases). CDR1 LNHNV and CDR2 YYDKDF come from the germline V gene (reference sequence). The length of the CDR3 is 17 residues. The V end was cut by 0 bases, the J end by 0 bases, with 12 bases between.

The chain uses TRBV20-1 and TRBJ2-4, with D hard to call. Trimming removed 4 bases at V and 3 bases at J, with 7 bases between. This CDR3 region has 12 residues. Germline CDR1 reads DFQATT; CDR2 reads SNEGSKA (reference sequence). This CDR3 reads CSATIDKNIQYF. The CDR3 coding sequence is TGCAGTGCTACTATTGACAAAAACATTCAGTACTTC.

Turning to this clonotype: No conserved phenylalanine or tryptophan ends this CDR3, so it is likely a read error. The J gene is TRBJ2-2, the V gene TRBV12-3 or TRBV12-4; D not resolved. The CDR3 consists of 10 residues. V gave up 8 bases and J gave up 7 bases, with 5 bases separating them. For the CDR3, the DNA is TGTGCCAGCGGAATCGGGGAGCTGTTTCTT. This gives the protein CASGIGELFL.

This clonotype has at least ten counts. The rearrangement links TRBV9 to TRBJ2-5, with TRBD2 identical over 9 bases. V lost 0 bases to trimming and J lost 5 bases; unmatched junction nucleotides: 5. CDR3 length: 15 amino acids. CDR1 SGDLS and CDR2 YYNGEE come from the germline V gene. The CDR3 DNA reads TGTGCCAGCAGCGTAGAGCTTAGCGGGGGTGAGACCCAGTACTTC. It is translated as CASSVELSGGETQYF.

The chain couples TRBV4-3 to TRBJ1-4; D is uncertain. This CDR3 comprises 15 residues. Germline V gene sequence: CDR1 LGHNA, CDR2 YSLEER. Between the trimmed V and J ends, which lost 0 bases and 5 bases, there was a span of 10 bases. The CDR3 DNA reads TGCGCCAGCAGCCAAGATCCCCTTGCCAATGAAAAACTGTTTTTT. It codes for CASSQDPLANEKLFF.

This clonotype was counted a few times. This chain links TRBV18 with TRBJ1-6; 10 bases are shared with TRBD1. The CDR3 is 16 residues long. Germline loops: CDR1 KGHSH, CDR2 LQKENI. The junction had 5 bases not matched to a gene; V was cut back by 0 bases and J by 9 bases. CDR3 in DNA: TGTGCCAGCTCACCACCTCCGGGACAGGGGATTTCACCCCTCCACTTT. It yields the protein CASSPPPGQGISPLHF.

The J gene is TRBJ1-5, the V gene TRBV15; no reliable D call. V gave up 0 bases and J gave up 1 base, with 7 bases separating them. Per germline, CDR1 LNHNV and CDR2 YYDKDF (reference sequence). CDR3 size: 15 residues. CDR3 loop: CATSRDLRSNQPQHF. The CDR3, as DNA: TGTGCCACCAGCAGAGATCTGAGGAGCAATCAGCCCCAGCATTTT.

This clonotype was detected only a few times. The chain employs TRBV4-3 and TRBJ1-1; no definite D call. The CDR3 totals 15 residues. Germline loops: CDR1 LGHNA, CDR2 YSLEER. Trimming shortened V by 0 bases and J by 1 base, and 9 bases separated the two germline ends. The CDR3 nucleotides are TGCGCCAGCAGCCAAGACCCAGACTCGAACACTGAAGCTTTCTTT. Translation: CASSQDPDSNTEAFF.

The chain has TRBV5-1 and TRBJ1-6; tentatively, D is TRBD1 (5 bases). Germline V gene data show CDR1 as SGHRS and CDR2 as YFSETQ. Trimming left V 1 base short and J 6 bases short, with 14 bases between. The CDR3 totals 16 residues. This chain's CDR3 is CASSLRSRAGNSPLHF. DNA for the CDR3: TGCGCCAGCAGCTTGAGGTCCAGGGCGGGTAATTCACCCCTCCACTTT.

The CDR3 spells CASSGGKEAGELFF. In DNA form, the CDR3 reads TGTGCCAGCAGCGGGGGTAAAGAGGCCGGGGAGCTGTTTTTT. The V gene is TRBV5-5, the J gene TRBJ2-2; D might be TRBD1 or TRBD2, each matching 5 bases. From germline, CDR1 is SGHKS and CDR2 YYEKEE (reference sequence). Trimming pared 4 bases from V and 6 bases from J, leaving 13 bases between. The CDR3 spans 14 residues.

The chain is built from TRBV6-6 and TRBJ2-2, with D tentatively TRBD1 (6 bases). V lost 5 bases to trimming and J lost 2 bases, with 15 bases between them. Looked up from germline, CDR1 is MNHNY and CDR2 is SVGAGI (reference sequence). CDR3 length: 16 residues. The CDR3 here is CASSLGARHNTGELFF. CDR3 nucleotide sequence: TGTGCCAGCAGTCTGGGGGCGCGACATAACACCGGGGAGCTGTTTTTT.

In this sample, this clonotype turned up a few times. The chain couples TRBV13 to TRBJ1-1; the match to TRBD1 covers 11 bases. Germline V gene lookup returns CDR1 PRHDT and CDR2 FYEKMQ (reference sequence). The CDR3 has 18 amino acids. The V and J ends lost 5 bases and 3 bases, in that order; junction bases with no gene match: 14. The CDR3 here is CASSAAWTGGERDTEAFF. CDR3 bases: TGTGCCAGCAGCGCAGCCTGGACAGGGGGCGAGAGAGACACTGAAGCTTTCTTT.

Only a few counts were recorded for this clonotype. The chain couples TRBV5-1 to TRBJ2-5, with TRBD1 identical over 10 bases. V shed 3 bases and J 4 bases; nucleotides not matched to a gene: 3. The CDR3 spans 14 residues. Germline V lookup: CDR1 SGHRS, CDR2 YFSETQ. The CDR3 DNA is TGCGCCAGCAGCTCGGGACAGGGGAGAGAGACCCAGTACTTC. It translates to CASSSGQGRETQYF.

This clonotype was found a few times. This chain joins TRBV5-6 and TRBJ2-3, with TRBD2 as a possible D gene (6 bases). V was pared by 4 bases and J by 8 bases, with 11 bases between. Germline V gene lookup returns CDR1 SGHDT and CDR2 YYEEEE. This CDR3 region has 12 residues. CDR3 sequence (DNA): TGTGCCAGCAGCCCCATGGGGGGTACGCAGTATTTT. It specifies CASSPMGGTQYF.

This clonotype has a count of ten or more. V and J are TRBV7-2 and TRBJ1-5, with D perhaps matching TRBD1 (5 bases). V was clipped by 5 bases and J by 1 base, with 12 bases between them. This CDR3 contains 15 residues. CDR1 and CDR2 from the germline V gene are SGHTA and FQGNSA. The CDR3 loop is CASSLMWDSNQPQHF. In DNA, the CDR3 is TGTGCCAGCAGCCTAATGTGGGACAGCAATCAGCCCCAGCATTTT.

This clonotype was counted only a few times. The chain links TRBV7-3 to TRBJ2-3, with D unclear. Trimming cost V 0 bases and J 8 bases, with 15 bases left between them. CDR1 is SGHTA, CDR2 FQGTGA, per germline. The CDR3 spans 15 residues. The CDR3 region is CASSLTGSLVSTQYF. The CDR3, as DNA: TGTGCCAGCAGCTTAACGGGTAGTCTTGTGTCTACGCAGTATTTT.

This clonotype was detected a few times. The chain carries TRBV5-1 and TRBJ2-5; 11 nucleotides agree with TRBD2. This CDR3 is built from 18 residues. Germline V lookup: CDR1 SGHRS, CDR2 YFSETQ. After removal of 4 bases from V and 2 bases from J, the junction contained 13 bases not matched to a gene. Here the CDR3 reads CASSRGTRLAGQQETQYF. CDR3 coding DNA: TGCGCCAGCAGCCGTGGGACTAGACTAGCGGGGCAACAAGAGACCCAGTACTTC.

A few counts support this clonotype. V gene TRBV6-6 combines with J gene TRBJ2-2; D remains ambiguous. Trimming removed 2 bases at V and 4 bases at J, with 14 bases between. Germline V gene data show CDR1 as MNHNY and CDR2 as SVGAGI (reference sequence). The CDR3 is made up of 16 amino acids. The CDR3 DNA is TGTGCCAGCAGTTACAGGGCCCTAGTAGGCACCGGGGAGCTGTTTTTT. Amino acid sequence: CASSYRALVGTGELFF.

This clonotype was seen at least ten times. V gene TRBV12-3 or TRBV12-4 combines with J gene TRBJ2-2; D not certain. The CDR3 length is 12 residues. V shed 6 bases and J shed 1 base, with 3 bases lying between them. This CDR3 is CASSQNTGELFF. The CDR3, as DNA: TGTGCCAGCAGCCAGAACACCGGGGAGCTGTTTTTT.

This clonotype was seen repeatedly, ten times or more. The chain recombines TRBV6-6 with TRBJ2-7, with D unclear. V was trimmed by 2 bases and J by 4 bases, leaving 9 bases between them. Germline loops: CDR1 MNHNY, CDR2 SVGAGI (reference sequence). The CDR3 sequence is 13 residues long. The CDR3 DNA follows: TGTGCCAGCAGTTACGGGCAGTATTACGAGCAGTACTTC. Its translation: CASSYGQYYEQYF.

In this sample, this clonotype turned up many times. The CDR3 bases are TGTGCCAGCAGTCCGGGACACACCTACGAGCAGTACGTC. Protein: CASSPGHTYEQYV. The chain carries TRBV3-1 and TRBJ2-7, with D possibly matching TRBD1 (6 bases). This CDR3 has 13 amino acids. V was cut by 6 bases and J by 2 bases, with 11 bases left in between. Germline lookup yields CDR1 LGHDT and CDR2 YNNKEL (reference sequence).

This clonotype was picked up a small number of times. CDR3 sequence: CASSLGAGGYNEQFF. The CDR3 region has the DNA TGCGCCAGCAGCTTGGGTGCGGGGGGTTACAATGAGCAGTTCTTC. The chain combines TRBV5-1 with TRBJ2-1, with 8 bases that match TRBD2. V dropped 0 bases and J dropped 4; count of bases not matched to a gene: 3. Germline V gives CDR1 SGHRS, CDR2 YFSETQ. The CDR3 extends over 15 amino acids.

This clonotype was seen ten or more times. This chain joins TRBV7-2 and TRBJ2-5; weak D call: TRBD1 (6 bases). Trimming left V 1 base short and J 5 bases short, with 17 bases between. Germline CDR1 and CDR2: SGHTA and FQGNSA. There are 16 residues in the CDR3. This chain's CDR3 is CASSLGGTSRRETQYF. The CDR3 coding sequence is TGTGCCAGCAGCTTAGGTGGGACATCGAGGAGGGAGACCCAGTACTTC.

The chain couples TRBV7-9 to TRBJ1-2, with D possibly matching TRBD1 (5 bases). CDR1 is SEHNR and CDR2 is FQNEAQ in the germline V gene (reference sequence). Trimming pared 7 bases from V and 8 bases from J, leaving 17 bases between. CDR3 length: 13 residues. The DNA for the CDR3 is TGTGCCAGCACCTGGATGGGCGCAGGGGGCTACACCTTC. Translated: CASTWMGAGGYTF.

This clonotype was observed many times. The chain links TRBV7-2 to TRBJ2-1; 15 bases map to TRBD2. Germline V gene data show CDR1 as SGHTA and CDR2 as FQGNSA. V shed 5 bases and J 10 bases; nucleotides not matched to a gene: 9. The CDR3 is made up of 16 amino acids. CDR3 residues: CASSISGTSGGTEQFF. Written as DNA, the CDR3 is TGTGCCAGCAGCATCTCCGGGACTAGCGGGGGGACGGAGCAGTTCTTC.

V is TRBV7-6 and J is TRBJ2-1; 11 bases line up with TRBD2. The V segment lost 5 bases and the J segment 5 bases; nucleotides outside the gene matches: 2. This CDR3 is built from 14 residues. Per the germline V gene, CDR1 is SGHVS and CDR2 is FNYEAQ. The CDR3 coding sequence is TGTGCCAGCAGCAAGGGACTAGCGGACAATGAGCAGTTCTTC. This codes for CASSKGLADNEQFF.

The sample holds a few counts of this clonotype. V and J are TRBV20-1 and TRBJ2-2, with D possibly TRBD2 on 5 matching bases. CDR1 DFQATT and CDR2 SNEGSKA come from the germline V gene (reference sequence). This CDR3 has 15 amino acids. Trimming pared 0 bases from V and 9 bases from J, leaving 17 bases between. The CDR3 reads CSARDLGSRHRELFF. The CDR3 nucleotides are TGCAGTGCTAGAGATCTAGGGAGTCGACACCGGGAGCTGTTTTTT.